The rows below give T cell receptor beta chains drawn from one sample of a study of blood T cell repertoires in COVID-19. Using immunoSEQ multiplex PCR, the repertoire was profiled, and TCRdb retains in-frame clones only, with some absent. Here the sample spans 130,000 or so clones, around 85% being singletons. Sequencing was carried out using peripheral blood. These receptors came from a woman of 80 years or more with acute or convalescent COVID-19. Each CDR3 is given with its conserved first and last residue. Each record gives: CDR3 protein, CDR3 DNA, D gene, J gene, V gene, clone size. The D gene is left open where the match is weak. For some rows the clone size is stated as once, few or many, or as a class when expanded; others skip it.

CDR3aa: CASSGIGDTSYEQYF; CDR3nt: TGTGCCAGCAGTGGGATAGGCGACACCTCCTACGAGCAGTACTTC; d_gene: -; j_gene: TRBJ2-7; v_gene: TRBV2; abundance: -
CDR3aa: CSASSRGKDYGYTF; CDR3nt: TGCAGTGCTAGTAGCAGGGGGAAGGACTATGGCTACACCTTC; d_gene: TRBD1; j_gene: TRBJ1-2; v_gene: TRBV20-1; abundance: -
CDR3aa: CASSSPVRDRVVTQYF; CDR3nt: TGTGCCAGCAGTTCCCCCGTCCGAGACAGGGTTGTGACCCAGTACTTC; d_gene: TRBD1; j_gene: TRBJ2-5; v_gene: TRBV28; abundance: -
CDR3aa: CASSKGGTGPNTEAFF; CDR3nt: TGTGCCAGCAGCAAAGGGGGGACAGGTCCGAACACTGAAGCTTTCTTT; d_gene: -; j_gene: TRBJ1-1; v_gene: TRBV21-1; abundance: -
CDR3aa: CASSSPGLPSAYGYTF; CDR3nt: TGTGCCAGCAGCAGTCCGGGACTTCCCTCCGCCTATGGCTACACCTTC; d_gene: -; j_gene: TRBJ1-2; v_gene: TRBV7-2; abundance: -
CDR3aa: CASAREIQETQYF; CDR3nt: TGTGCCAGCGCGCGGGAAATCCAAGAGACCCAGTACTTC; d_gene: -; j_gene: TRBJ2-5; v_gene: TRBV6-4; abundance: -
CDR3aa: CASSTQPRGTEAFF; CDR3nt: TGTGCCAGCAGCACCCAACCTAGAGGCACTGAAGCTTTCTTT; d_gene: -; j_gene: TRBJ1-1; v_gene: TRBV7-2; abundance: once
CDR3aa: CASGPRGFYGYTF; CDR3nt: TGCGCCAGCGGGCCTCGGGGGTTCTATGGCTACACCTTC; d_gene: -; j_gene: TRBJ1-2; v_gene: TRBV5-1; abundance: -
CDR3aa: CASSIFDRDQPQHF; CDR3nt: TGTGCCAGTAGTATTTTCGACAGGGATCAGCCCCAGCATTTT; d_gene: TRBD1; j_gene: TRBJ1-5; v_gene: TRBV19; abundance: -
CDR3aa: CASSRDSGSTEAFF; CDR3nt: TGTGCCAGCAGTCGGGACAGTGGGAGTACTGAAGCTTTCTTT; d_gene: TRBD1; j_gene: TRBJ1-1; v_gene: TRBV7-9; abundance: -
CDR3aa: CASSYSSTRTEAFF; CDR3nt: TGTGCCAGCAGCTATAGTAGTACCAGGACTGAAGCTTTCTTT; d_gene: -; j_gene: TRBJ1-1; v_gene: TRBV7-8; abundance: -
CDR3aa: CATSRDLAGLSPGANVLTF; CDR3nt: TGTGCCACCAGCAGAGATCTTGCAGGGCTATCCCCTGGGGCCAACGTCCTGACTTTC; d_gene: -; j_gene: TRBJ2-6; v_gene: TRBV15; abundance: -
CDR3aa: CASSLDRGNAEAFF; CDR3nt: TGTGCCAGCAGCTTGGACAGGGGGAACGCTGAAGCTTTCTTT; d_gene: TRBD1; j_gene: TRBJ1-1; v_gene: TRBV5-4; abundance: -
CDR3aa: CASRDTEAFF; CDR3nt: TGTGCCAGCCGCGACACTGAAGCTTTCTTT; d_gene: -; j_gene: TRBJ1-1; v_gene: TRBV5-8; abundance: -
CDR3aa: CASSIQGQAYTGELFF; CDR3nt: TGTGCCAGTAGTATACAGGGACAGGCCTACACCGGGGAGCTGTTTTTT; d_gene: TRBD1; j_gene: TRBJ2-2; v_gene: TRBV19; abundance: -
CDR3aa: CASSPQRGRQPQHF; CDR3nt: TGTGCCAGTAGCCCCCAGAGGGGGCGGCAGCCCCAGCATTTT; d_gene: TRBD1; j_gene: TRBJ1-5; v_gene: TRBV19; abundance: -
CDR3aa: CSASLGGQGKVYNSPLHF; CDR3nt: TGCAGTGCTAGTCTAGGAGGACAGGGTAAAGTCTATAATTCACCCCTCCACTTT; d_gene: TRBD1; j_gene: TRBJ1-6; v_gene: TRBV20-1; abundance: -
CDR3aa: CASSFSTGGGTEAFF; CDR3nt: TGTGCCAGCAGTTTTTCAACAGGGGGTGGCACTGAAGCTTTCTTT; d_gene: TRBD1; j_gene: TRBJ1-1; v_gene: TRBV27; abundance: few
CDR3aa: CASSSSGLNTEAFF; CDR3nt: TGTGCCAGCAGCTCATCAGGGTTGAACACTGAAGCTTTCTTT; d_gene: -; j_gene: TRBJ1-1; v_gene: TRBV7-2; abundance: -
CDR3aa: CASSFGTGSSGELFF; CDR3nt: TGTGCCAGCAGCTTCGGGACAGGGTCATCCGGGGAGCTGTTTTTT; d_gene: TRBD1; j_gene: TRBJ2-2; v_gene: TRBV5-4; abundance: -
CDR3aa: CSAADNGYTF; CDR3nt: TGCAGTGCTGCAGACAATGGCTACACCTTC; d_gene: -; j_gene: TRBJ1-2; v_gene: TRBV20-1; abundance: -
CDR3aa: CSASHPVGGTDTQYF; CDR3nt: TGCAGTGCTAGTCACCCCGTCGGGGGCACAGATACGCAGTATTTT; d_gene: -; j_gene: TRBJ2-3; v_gene: TRBV20-1; abundance: -
CDR3aa: CASSVVGGPSDTQYF; CDR3nt: TGTGCCAGCAGCGTAGTGGGGGGGCCGTCAGATACGCAGTATTTT; d_gene: -; j_gene: TRBJ2-3; v_gene: TRBV9; abundance: -
CDR3aa: CASSARGHSYEQYF; CDR3nt: TGTGCCAGCAGCGCGCGGGGGCACTCCTACGAGCAGTACTTC; d_gene: -; j_gene: TRBJ2-7; v_gene: TRBV2; abundance: -
CDR3aa: CASSLAAGDYGYTF; CDR3nt: TGTGCCAGCAGCTTAGCCGCAGGGGACTATGGCTACACCTTC; d_gene: -; j_gene: TRBJ1-2; v_gene: TRBV7-8; abundance: -
CDR3aa: CASSLVGVSTEAFF; CDR3nt: TGCGCCAGCAGCTTGGTCGGGGTTAGTACTGAAGCTTTCTTT; d_gene: -; j_gene: TRBJ1-1; v_gene: TRBV5-1; abundance: -
CDR3aa: CASSPKAGGPPGTQYF; CDR3nt: TGTGCCAGCAGCCCAAAAGCGGGGGGACCCCCAGGGACCCAGTACTTC; d_gene: TRBD2; j_gene: TRBJ2-5; v_gene: TRBV5-4; abundance: -
CDR3aa: CASSELFNTGELFF; CDR3nt: TGTGCCAGCAGTGAACTTTTCAACACCGGGGAGCTGTTTTTT; d_gene: -; j_gene: TRBJ2-2; v_gene: TRBV25-1; abundance: few
CDR3aa: CASSLRDREYSNQPQHF; CDR3nt: TGCGCCAGCAGCTTGAGGGACAGGGAATATAGCAATCAGCCCCAGCATTTT; d_gene: TRBD1; j_gene: TRBJ1-5; v_gene: TRBV5-1; abundance: -
CDR3aa: CASTEGGAGNTIYF; CDR3nt: TGTGCCAGCACCGAGGGGGGGGCAGGAAACACCATATATTTT; d_gene: -; j_gene: TRBJ1-3; v_gene: TRBV6-5; abundance: few
CDR3aa: CASSPRGLGTVNTEAFF; CDR3nt: TGTGCCAGTAGTCCGCGCGGGTTGGGGACAGTGAACACTGAAGCTTTCTTT; d_gene: TRBD1; j_gene: TRBJ1-1; v_gene: TRBV19; abundance: -
CDR3aa: CASSGGTGGTNEKLFF; CDR3nt: TGCGCCAGCAGCGGCGGGACAGGGGGAACTAATGAAAAACTGTTTTTT; d_gene: TRBD1; j_gene: TRBJ1-4; v_gene: TRBV5-1; abundance: -
CDR3aa: CASSPGTGRGQPQHF; CDR3nt: TGTGCCAGCTCACCTGGGACAGGGAGAGGTCAGCCCCAGCATTTT; d_gene: TRBD1; j_gene: TRBJ1-5; v_gene: TRBV18; abundance: -
CDR3aa: CASSYSPTEITDTQYF; CDR3nt: TGTGCCAGCAGTTACTCCCCGACAGAAATCACAGATACGCAGTATTTT; d_gene: -; j_gene: TRBJ2-3; v_gene: TRBV6-2/TRBV6-3; abundance: once
CDR3aa: CASSPDRIRVGTEAFF; CDR3nt: TGTGCCAGCAGCCCCGACAGGATTCGGGTCGGCACTGAAGCTTTCTTT; d_gene: -; j_gene: TRBJ1-1; v_gene: TRBV5-5; abundance: few
CDR3aa: CASLWQGDTGELFF; CDR3nt: TGTGCCAGCCTGTGGCAGGGGGACACCGGGGAGCTGTTTTTT; d_gene: TRBD1; j_gene: TRBJ2-2; v_gene: TRBV2; abundance: -
CDR3aa: CASSPSGGTGNTIYF; CDR3nt: TGTGCCAGCTCACCATCGGGGGGCACTGGAAACACCATATATTTT; d_gene: -; j_gene: TRBJ1-3; v_gene: TRBV18; abundance: once
CDR3aa: CASSNDRAQGAFF; CDR3nt: TGTGCCAGCTCTAATGACAGGGCTCAAGGGGCTTTCTTT; d_gene: TRBD1; j_gene: TRBJ1-1; v_gene: TRBV6-5; abundance: once
CDR3aa: CASSYQKGGVNTEAFF; CDR3nt: TGTGCCAGCAGTTACCAAAAAGGGGGCGTGAACACTGAAGCTTTCTTT; d_gene: TRBD1; j_gene: TRBJ1-1; v_gene: TRBV6-5; abundance: -
CDR3aa: CSVGGGGEKLFF; CDR3nt: TGCAGCGTTGGTGGGGGAGGTGAAAAACTGTTTTTT; d_gene: -; j_gene: TRBJ1-4; v_gene: TRBV29-1; abundance: -
CDR3aa: CASRYSGFTGELFF; CDR3nt: TGTGCCAGCAGGTATAGCGGGTTCACCGGGGAGCTGTTTTTT; d_gene: TRBD2; j_gene: TRBJ2-2; v_gene: TRBV2; abundance: -
CDR3aa: CASSYSMRQNYGYTF; CDR3nt: TGTGCCAGCAGTTACTCGATGAGGCAGAACTATGGCTACACCTTC; d_gene: -; j_gene: TRBJ1-2; v_gene: TRBV6-6; abundance: -
CDR3aa: CASSLRGGGNQPQHF; CDR3nt: TGTGCCAGCAGTCTTAGGGGTGGGGGCAATCAGCCCCAGCATTTT; d_gene: -; j_gene: TRBJ1-5; v_gene: TRBV6-5; abundance: -
CDR3aa: CASSYDRIMGNQPQHF; CDR3nt: TGTGCCAGCAGTTATGACAGGATAATGGGCAATCAGCCCCAGCATTTT; d_gene: -; j_gene: TRBJ1-5; v_gene: TRBV2; abundance: -
CDR3aa: CASSEQPPGHGNTGELFF; CDR3nt: TGTGCCAGCAGTGAACAGCCGCCGGGACACGGAAACACCGGGGAGCTGTTTTTT; d_gene: -; j_gene: TRBJ2-2; v_gene: TRBV2; abundance: once
CDR3aa: CSVGRGYNEQFF; CDR3nt: TGCAGCGTCGGGAGGGGCTACAATGAGCAGTTCTTC; d_gene: TRBD2; j_gene: TRBJ2-1; v_gene: TRBV29-1; abundance: -
CDR3aa: CSAARGNTEAFF; CDR3nt: TGCAGCGCCGCTAGGGGAAACACTGAAGCTTTCTTT; d_gene: -; j_gene: TRBJ1-1; v_gene: TRBV29-1; abundance: -
CDR3aa: CAISAGETQYF; CDR3nt: TGTGCCATCAGTGCCGGAGAGACCCAGTACTTC; d_gene: -; j_gene: TRBJ2-5; v_gene: TRBV10-3; abundance: once
CDR3aa: CASSQGSKRAFF; CDR3nt: TGTGCCAGCAGCCAGGGGAGTAAGAGGGCTTTCTTT; d_gene: -; j_gene: TRBJ1-1; v_gene: TRBV11-2; abundance: once
CDR3aa: CASSFGGNTEAFF; CDR3nt: TGTGCCAGCAGCTTCGGAGGGAACACTGAAGCTTTCTTT; d_gene: -; j_gene: TRBJ1-1; v_gene: TRBV7-5; abundance: -
CDR3aa: CASSSGTGGNQPQHF; CDR3nt: TGTGCCAGCAGTTCGGGGACAGGGGGCAATCAGCCCCAGCATTTT; d_gene: TRBD1; j_gene: TRBJ1-5; v_gene: TRBV6-6; abundance: once
CDR3aa: CASSLVRLPDTQYF; CDR3nt: TGTGCCAGCAGCTTAGTCCGACTACCAGATACGCAGTATTTT; d_gene: -; j_gene: TRBJ2-3; v_gene: TRBV7-2; abundance: -
CDR3aa: CDLKTSETDTQYF; CDR3nt: TGTGACCTCAAGACTAGCGAGACAGATACGCAGTATTTT; d_gene: TRBD2; j_gene: TRBJ2-3; v_gene: TRBV30; abundance: once
CDR3aa: CASSHARPGASNSPLHF; CDR3nt: TGTGCCAGCAGCCACGCGCGGCCAGGGGCGAGCAATTCACCCCTCCACTTT; d_gene: -; j_gene: TRBJ1-6; v_gene: TRBV3-1/TRBV3-2; abundance: -
CDR3aa: CASRVGGSGEKLFF; CDR3nt: TGTGCCAGCAGGGTAGGGGGCTCAGGAGAAAAACTGTTTTTT; d_gene: TRBD1; j_gene: TRBJ1-4; v_gene: TRBV28; abundance: once